The entry that follows covers one T cell receptor beta chain sequence. CDR1 is SEHNR, CDR2 FQNEAQ, per germline (reference sequence). The CDR3 is made up of 14 amino acids. Trimming took off 4 bases at V and 3 bases at J, with 12 bases between the two ends. Sequencing used immunoSEQ multiplex PCR; TCRdb keeps in-frame clones, though not all of them. In the table there are about 86,000 clones, roughly nine tenths of which are singletons. This entry is derived from a study of control samples from healthy donors and cancer patients. V gene TRBV7-9 combines with J gene TRBJ1-2, with a possible D match to TRBD1 (5 bases). Sequencing was performed on PBMCs. The receptor's source is a woman between 45 and 60 years old with colorectal cancer. In nucleotides, the CDR3 is TGTGCCAGCAGCTCCACTGACAGCCACTATGGCTACACCTTC. Translated, it gives CASSSTDSHYGYTF.